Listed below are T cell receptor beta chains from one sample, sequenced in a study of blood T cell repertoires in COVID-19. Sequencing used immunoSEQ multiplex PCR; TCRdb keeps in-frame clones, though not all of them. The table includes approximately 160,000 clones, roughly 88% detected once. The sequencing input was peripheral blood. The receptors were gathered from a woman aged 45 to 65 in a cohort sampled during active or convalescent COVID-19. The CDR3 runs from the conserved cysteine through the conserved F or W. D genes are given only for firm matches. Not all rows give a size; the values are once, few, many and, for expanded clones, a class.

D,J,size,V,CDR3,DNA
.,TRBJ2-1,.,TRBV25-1,CASSKQGWGQFF,TGTGCCAGCAGTAAACAGGGTTGGGGGCAGTTCTTC
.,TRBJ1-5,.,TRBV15,CATSRDRGGFNQPQHF,TGTGCCACCAGCAGAGATCGTGGGGGGTTCAATCAGCCCCAGCATTTT
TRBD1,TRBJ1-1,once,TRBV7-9,CASSLDGGGHTEAFF,TGTGCCAGCAGCTTAGATGGAGGGGGCCACACTGAAGCTTTCTTT
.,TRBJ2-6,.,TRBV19,CASSMGLSGANVLTF,TGTGCCAGTAGTATGGGCCTATCTGGGGCCAACGTCCTGACTTTC
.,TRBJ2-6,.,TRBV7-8,CASSLGTVVSGANVLTF,TGTGCCAGCAGCTTAGGGACAGTCGTCTCTGGGGCCAACGTCCTGACTTTC
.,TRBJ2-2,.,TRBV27,CASSFLGGELFF,TGTGCCAGCAGTTTTCTAGGCGGGGAGCTGTTTTTT
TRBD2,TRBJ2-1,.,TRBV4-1,CASSQDPSGGWEQFF,TGCGCCAGCAGCCAAGATCCTAGCGGGGGATGGGAGCAGTTCTTC
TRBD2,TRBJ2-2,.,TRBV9,CASSVSGRNTGELFF,TGTGCCAGCAGCGTTAGCGGGAGGAACACCGGGGAGCTGTTTTTT
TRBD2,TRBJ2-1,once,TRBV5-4,CASSRSGTQSYNEQFF,TGTGCCAGCAGCCGCAGCGGGACCCAATCCTACAATGAGCAGTTCTTC
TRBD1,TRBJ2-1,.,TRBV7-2,CASSPRDSANEQFF,TGTGCCAGCAGCCCACGGGACAGTGCCAATGAGCAGTTCTTC
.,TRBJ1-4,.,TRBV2,CASSDGIATNEKLFF,TGTGCCAGCAGTGACGGGATCGCAACTAATGAAAAACTGTTTTTT
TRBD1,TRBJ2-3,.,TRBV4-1,CASSQQGVDRVITQYF,TGCGCCAGCAGCCAACAAGGGGTCGACAGGGTCATCACGCAGTATTTT
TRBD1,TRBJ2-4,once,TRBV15,CATSRDRGVGIQYF,TGTGCCACCAGCAGGGACAGGGGAGTGGGCATTCAGTACTTC
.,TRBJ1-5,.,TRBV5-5,CASSQGGGSNQPQHF,TGTGCCAGCAGCCAAGGGGGGGGTAGCAATCAGCCCCAGCATTTT
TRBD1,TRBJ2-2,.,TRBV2,CASSGQGLTGELFF,TGTGCCAGCAGTGGACAGGGATTGACCGGGGAGCTGTTTTTT
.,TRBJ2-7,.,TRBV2,CASSPRLLSYEQYF,TGTGCCAGCAGCCCTCGACTCCTATCCTACGAGCAGTACTTC
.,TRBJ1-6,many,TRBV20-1,CSARGARRDSPLHF,TGCAGTGCTCGTGGGGCACGCAGGGATTCACCCCTCCACTTT
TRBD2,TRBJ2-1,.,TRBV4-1,CASSQAPRAGGLNEQFF,TGCGCCAGCAGCCAAGCACCAAGAGCGGGGGGGCTGAATGAGCAGTTCTTC
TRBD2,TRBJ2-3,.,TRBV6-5,CASTSGGYPDTQYF,TGTGCCAGTACTAGCGGGGGGTATCCAGATACGCAGTATTTT
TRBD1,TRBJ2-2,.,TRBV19,CASRNWDRDTGELFF,TGTGCCAGTAGAAATTGGGACAGGGACACCGGGGAGCTGTTTTTT
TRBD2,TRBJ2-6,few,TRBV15,CATSSGGSSGANVLTF,TGTGCCACCAGCAGTGGCGGGAGCTCTGGGGCCAACGTCCTGACTTTC
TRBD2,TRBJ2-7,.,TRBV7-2,CASSFTGGTYEQYF,TGTGCCAGCAGCTTTACGGGGGGGACCTACGAGCAGTACTTC